Sequencing of this TCR beta chain was carried out in a study of blood T cell repertoires in COVID-19. Background on the study: From the United States, Italy and Spain came samples of acute and convalescent COVID-19.

The data were produced by immunoSEQ multiplex PCR, yet TCRdb's version contains in-frame clones alone and is incomplete. The data hold fewer than 400,000 clones, with around four fifths observed a single time. The sample consisted of peripheral blood. The sequence derives from a young man with active or convalescent COVID-19.

The CDR3 sequence: CASKEGGGSNQPQHF. CDR3 DNA sequence: TGCGCCAGCAAGGAAGGGGGCGGAAGCAATCAGCCCCAGCATTTT. The chain has TRBV5-1 and TRBJ1-5; TRBD1 agrees at 7 bases. Germline V lookup: CDR1 SGHRS, CDR2 YFSETQ. The CDR3 consists of 15 residues. J lost 1 base, V lost 6 bases, and 7 bases had no gene match.